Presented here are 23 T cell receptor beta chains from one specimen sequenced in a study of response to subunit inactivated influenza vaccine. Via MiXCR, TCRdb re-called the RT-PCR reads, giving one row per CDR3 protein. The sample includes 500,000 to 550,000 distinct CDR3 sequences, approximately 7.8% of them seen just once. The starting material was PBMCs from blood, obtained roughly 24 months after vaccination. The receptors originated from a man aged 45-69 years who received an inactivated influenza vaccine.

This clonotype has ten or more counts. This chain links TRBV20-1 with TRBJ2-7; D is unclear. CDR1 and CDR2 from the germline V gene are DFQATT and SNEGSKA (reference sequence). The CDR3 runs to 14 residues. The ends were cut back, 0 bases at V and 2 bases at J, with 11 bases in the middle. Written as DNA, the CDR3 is TGCAGTGCTAGAGAAGAGGCATTTCCCTACGAGCAGTACTTC. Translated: CSAREEAFPYEQYF.

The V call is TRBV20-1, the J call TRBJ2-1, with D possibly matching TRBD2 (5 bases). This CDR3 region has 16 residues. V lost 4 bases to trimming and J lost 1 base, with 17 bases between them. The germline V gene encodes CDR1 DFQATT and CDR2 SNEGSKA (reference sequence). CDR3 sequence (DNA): TGCAGTGCTACTCACCCGCCGGAGGCGTCCTACAATGAGCAGTTCTTC. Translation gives CSATHPPEASYNEQFF.

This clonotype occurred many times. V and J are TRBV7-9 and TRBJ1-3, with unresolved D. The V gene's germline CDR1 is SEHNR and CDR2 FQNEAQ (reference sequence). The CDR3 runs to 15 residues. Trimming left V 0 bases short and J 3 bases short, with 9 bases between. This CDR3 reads CASSLAGYDGNTIYF. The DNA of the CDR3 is TGTGCCAGCAGCTTAGCAGGGTATGATGGAAACACCATATATTTT.

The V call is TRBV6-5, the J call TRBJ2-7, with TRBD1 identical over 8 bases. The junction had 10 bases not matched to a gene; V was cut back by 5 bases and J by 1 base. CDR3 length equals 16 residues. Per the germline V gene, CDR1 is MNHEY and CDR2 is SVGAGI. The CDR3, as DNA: TGTGCCAGCAGTCCCTCGGACAGGGCTCCTTCCTACGAGCAGTACTTC. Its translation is CASSPSDRAPSYEQYF.

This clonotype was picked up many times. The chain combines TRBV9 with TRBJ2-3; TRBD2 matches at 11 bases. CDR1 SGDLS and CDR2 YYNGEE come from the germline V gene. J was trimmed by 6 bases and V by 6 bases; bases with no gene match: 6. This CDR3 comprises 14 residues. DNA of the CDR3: TGTGCCAGCACCCCTAGCGGGAGGATGGATACGCAGTATTTT. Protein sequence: CASTPSGRMDTQYF.

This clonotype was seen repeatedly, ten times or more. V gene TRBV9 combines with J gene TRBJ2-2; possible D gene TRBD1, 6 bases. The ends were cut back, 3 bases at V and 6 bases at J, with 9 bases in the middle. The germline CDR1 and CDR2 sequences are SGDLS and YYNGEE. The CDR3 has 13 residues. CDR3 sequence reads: CASSAGVAGELFF. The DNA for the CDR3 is TGTGCCAGCAGCGCAGGGGTGGCCGGGGAGCTGTTTTTT.

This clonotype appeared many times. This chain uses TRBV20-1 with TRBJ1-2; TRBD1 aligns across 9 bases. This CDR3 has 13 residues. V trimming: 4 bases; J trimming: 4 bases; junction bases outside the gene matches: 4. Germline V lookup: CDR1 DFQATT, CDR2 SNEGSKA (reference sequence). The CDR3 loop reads CSATDRGPYGYTF. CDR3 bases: TGCAGTGCTACGGACAGGGGTCCCTATGGCTACACCTTC.

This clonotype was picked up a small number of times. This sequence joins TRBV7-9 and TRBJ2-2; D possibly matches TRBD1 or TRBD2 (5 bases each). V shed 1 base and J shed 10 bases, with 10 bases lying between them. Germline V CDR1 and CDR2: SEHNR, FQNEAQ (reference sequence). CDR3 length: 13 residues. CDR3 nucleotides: TGTGCCAGCAGCTTAGGAGAGGGGCAGGAGCTGTTTTTT. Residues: CASSLGEGQELFF.

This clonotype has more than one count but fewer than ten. Here the CDR3 reads CASSQVGTGSFAYGYTF. The CDR3 DNA is TGCGCCAGCAGCCAAGTCGGGACAGGTTCCTTTGCGTATGGCTACACCTTC. This rearrangement joins TRBV4-3 to TRBJ1-2; 8 bases agree with TRBD1. Germline assignment: CDR1 LGHNA and CDR2 YSLEER. The CDR3 sequence is 17 residues long. V shed 1 base, J shed 5 bases, and the junction held 12 bases outside the gene matches.

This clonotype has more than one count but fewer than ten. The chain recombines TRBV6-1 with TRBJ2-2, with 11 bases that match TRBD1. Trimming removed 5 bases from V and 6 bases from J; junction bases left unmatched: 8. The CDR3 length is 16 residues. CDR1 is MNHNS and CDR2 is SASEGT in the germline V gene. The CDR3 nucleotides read TGTGCCAGCAGTCCCGGACAGGGGGCGCCCGCCGGGGAGCTGTTTTTT. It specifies CASSPGQGAPAGELFF.

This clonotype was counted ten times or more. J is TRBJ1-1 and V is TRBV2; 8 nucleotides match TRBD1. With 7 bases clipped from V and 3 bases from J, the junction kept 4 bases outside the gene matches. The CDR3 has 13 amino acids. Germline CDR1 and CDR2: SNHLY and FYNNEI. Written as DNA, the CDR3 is TGTGCCAGCAAAAAGACAGGGGACACTGAAGCTTTCTTT. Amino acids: CASKKTGDTEAFF.

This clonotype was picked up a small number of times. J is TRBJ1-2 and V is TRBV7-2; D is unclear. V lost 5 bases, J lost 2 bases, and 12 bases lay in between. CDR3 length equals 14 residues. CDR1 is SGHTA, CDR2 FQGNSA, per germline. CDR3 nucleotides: TGTGCCAGCAGCCCTTCCTCCCAAAACTATGGCTACACCTTC. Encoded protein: CASSPSSQNYGYTF.

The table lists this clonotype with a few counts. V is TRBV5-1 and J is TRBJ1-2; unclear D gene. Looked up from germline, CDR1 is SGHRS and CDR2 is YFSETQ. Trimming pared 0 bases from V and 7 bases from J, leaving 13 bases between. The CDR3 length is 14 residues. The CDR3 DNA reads TGCGCCAGCAGCTTGGACGGTTTAGGGTCTGGCTACACCTTC. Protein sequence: CASSLDGLGSGYTF.

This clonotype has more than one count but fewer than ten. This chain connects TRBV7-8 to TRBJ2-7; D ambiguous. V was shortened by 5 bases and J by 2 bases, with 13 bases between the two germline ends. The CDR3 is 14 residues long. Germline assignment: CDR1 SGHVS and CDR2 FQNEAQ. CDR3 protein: CASSSRTNPYEQYF. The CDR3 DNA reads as TGTGCCAGCAGCAGCCGGACCAACCCCTACGAGCAGTACTTC.

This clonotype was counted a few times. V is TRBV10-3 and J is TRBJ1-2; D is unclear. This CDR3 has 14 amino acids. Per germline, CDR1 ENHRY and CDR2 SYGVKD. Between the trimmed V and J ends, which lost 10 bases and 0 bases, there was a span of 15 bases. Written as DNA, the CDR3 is TGTGCCACCTTTCAGCCGTCAGCTAACTATGGCTACACCTTC. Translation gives CATFQPSANYGYTF.

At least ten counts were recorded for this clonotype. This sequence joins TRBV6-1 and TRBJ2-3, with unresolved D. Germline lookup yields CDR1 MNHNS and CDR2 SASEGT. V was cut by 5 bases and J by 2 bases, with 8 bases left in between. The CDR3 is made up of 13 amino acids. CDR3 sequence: CASSTTFTDTQYF. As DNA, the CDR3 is TGTGCCAGCAGTACCACTTTCACAGATACGCAGTATTTT.

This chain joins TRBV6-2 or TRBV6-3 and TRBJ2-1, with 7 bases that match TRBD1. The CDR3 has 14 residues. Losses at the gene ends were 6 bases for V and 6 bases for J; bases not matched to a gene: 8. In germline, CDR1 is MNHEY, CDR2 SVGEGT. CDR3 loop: CASSYRGTGNEQFF. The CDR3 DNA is TGTGCCAGCAGCTACAGGGGAACGGGCAATGAGCAGTTCTTC.

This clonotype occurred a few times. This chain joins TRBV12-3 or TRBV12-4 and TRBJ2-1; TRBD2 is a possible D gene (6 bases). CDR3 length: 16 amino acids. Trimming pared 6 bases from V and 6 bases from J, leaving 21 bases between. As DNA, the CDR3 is TGTGCCAGCAGCCCCCCGCCCCCCCTAGCGATCAATGAGCAGTTCTTC. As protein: CASSPPPPLAINEQFF.

The CDR3 region has the DNA TGTGCCACCAGCAGACCTCCCGCAAAGACCCAGTACTTC. Translated, it gives CATSRPPAKTQYF. The V call is TRBV15, the J call TRBJ2-5; D is ambiguous. The length of the CDR3 is 13 residues. The germline CDR1 and CDR2 sequences are LNHNV and YYDKDF (reference sequence). Trimming took 2 bases from V and 6 from J, leaving 10 bases between them.

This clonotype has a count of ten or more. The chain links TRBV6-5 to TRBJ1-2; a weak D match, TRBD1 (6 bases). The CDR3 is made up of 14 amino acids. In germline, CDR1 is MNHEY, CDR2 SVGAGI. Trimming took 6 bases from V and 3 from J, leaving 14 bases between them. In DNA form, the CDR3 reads TGTGCCAGCAGCTTATACTCAGGGGACTATGGCTACACCTTC. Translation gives CASSLYSGDYGYTF.

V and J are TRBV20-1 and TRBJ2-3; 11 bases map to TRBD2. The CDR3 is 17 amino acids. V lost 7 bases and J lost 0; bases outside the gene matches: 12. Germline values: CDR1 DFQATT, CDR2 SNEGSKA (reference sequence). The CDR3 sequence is CSVPTSGVPSSTDTQYF. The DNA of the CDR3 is TGCAGTGTCCCGACTAGCGGGGTACCTAGCAGCACAGATACGCAGTATTTT.

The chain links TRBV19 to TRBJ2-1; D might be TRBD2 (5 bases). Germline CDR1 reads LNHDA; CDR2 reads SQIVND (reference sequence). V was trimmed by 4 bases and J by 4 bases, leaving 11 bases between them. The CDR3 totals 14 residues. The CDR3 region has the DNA TGTGCCAGTAGTAACCGGGGTCGATACAATGAGCAGTTCTTC. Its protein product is CASSNRGRYNEQFF.

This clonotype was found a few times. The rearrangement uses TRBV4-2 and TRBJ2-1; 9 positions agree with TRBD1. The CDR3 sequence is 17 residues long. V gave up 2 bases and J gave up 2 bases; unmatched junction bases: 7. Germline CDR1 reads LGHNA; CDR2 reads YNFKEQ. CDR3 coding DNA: TGTGCCAGCAGCCAACAGCCGGGACAGGGTGCCTACAATGAGCAGTTCTTC. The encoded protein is CASSQQPGQGAYNEQFF.